These T cell receptor beta chains were read from a single sample in a study of response to subunit inactivated influenza vaccine. TCRdb reanalysed the RT-PCR reads using MiXCR and keeps one entry per CDR3 protein. The sample contains approximately 700,000 distinct CDR3 sequences, 15% to 19% of which appear only once. Specimen: PBMCs from blood, collected less than 13 days after vaccination. The receptors originated from a man aged 45-60 years who received an inactivated influenza vaccine. The CDR3 runs from the conserved cysteine through the conserved F or W. D genes are given only for firm matches. Size is stated for part of the rows, as once, few or many counts, or as a class when the clone is expanded.

TRBV7-9	TRBJ1-4	TRBD1	NA	CASSRRQGPEKLFF	TGTGCCAGCAGCCGTCGACAGGGCCCTGAAAAACTGTTTTTT
TRBV2	TRBJ1-1	TRBD1	NA	CASRGTGGPLMNTEAFF	TGTGCCAGCAGAGGGACAGGGGGCCCCCTTATGAACACTGAAGCTTTCTTT
TRBV24-1	TRBJ2-7	TRBD1	few	CAASVELDRPPYEQYF	TGTGCCGCTTCTGTGGAGTTGGACAGGCCTCCCTACGAGCAGTACTTC
TRBV7-9	TRBJ1-1	NA	NA	CASSLYQGPLLEAFF	TGTGCCAGCAGCTTATATCAGGGTCCACTTCTTGAAGCTTTCTTT
TRBV7-2	TRBJ1-5	NA	NA	CASSLSLGPQPQHF	TGTGCCAGCAGCTTATCCTTGGGGCCTCAGCCCCAGCATTTT
TRBV20-1	TRBJ2-7	NA	few	CSGRGGTGAYEQYF	TGCAGTGGCAGGGGGGGGACAGGCGCCTACGAGCAGTACTTC
TRBV23-1	TRBJ2-7	NA	NA	CASSQSLDTDYEQYF	TGCGCCAGCAGTCAGTCTTTGGACACGGACTACGAGCAGTACTTC
TRBV4-3	TRBJ2-3	NA	NA	CASSQGGVGDTQYF	TGCGCCAGCAGCCAAGGCGGGGTTGGAGATACGCAGTATTTT
TRBV7-8	TRBJ2-1	NA	few	CASSLAGLHEQFF	TGTGCCAGCAGCTTAGCGGGACTGCATGAGCAGTTCTTC
TRBV6-2/TRBV6-3	TRBJ2-3	TRBD2	NA	CASSYRELAGVSDTQYF	TGTGCCAGCAGTTACCGCGAGCTAGCGGGGGTATCAGATACGCAGTATTTT
TRBV20-1	TRBJ2-1	TRBD2	many	CSARDLRGGAGNEQFF	TGCAGTGCTAGAGATCTTCGCGGGGGGGCCGGCAATGAGCAGTTCTTC
TRBV4-2	TRBJ2-1	NA	NA	CASSQGGTRSVDEQFF	TGTGCCAGCAGCCAAGGCGGGACTCGAAGCGTCGATGAGCAGTTCTTC
TRBV7-2	TRBJ2-7	NA	many	CASSSIDTGYYEQYF	TGTGCCAGCAGCTCCATCGACACAGGGTACTACGAGCAGTACTTC
TRBV6-1	TRBJ2-7	TRBD2	NA	CASSQARGGAYEQYF	TGTGCCAGCAGTCAGGCCCGCGGGGGGGCCTACGAGCAGTACTTC
TRBV10-2	TRBJ2-3	NA	NA	CASSVSGFFTDTQYF	TGCGCCAGCAGTGTATCCGGTTTTTTCACAGATACGCAGTATTTT
TRBV5-5	TRBJ1-3	NA	NA	CASSLVPNSGNTIYF	TGTGCCAGCAGCTTGGTGCCCAACTCTGGAAACACCATATATTTT
TRBV9	TRBJ1-1	NA	few	CASSAGHFTEAFF	TGTGCCAGCAGCGCGGGACATTTCACTGAAGCTTTCTTT
TRBV12-3/TRBV12-4	TRBJ1-4	NA	few	CASSLMLEKLFF	TGTGCCAGCAGTTTAATGCTGGAAAAACTGTTTTTT
TRBV11-2	TRBJ2-1	NA	few	CASRYTYNEQFF	TGTGCCAGCAGGTACACCTACAATGAGCAGTTCTTC
TRBV5-1	TRBJ1-1	NA	many	CASSLRAMGLNTEAFF	TGCGCCAGCAGCTTGAGGGCGATGGGCTTGAACACTGAAGCTTTCTTT
TRBV7-8	TRBJ1-5	NA	NA	CASSLIPQPQHF	TGTGCCAGCAGCTTAATCCCTCAGCCCCAGCATTTT
TRBV5-1	TRBJ2-3	NA	NA	CASSLVGGEFADTQYF	TGCGCCAGCAGCTTGGTTGGGGGCGAGTTCGCAGATACGCAGTATTTT
TRBV19	TRBJ1-5	NA	few	CASRAGGYSNQPQHF	TGTGCCAGTAGGGCAGGCGGGTATAGCAATCAGCCCCAGCATTTT
TRBV7-9	TRBJ2-7	NA	NA	CASSWGTGWQYF	TGTGCCAGCAGTTGGGGTACAGGGTGGCAGTACTTC
TRBV28	TRBJ2-3	TRBD1	few	CASSPPGQGPDTQYF	TGTGCCAGCAGTCCGCCGGGACAGGGACCAGATACGCAGTATTTT
TRBV6-5	TRBJ2-7	TRBD2	few	CASSYSLAGGSSEQYF	TGTGCCAGCAGTTACTCGCTAGCGGGAGGATCCAGCGAGCAGTACTTC
TRBV5-1	TRBJ1-1	TRBD1	many	CASSSGQARGGNTEAFF	TGCGCCAGCAGCTCCGGACAGGCACGTGGGGGAAACACTGAAGCTTTCTTT
TRBV20-1	TRBJ2-7	TRBD2	NA	CSARASGRANEQYF	TGCAGTGCTAGAGCTAGCGGGAGGGCCAACGAGCAGTACTTC
TRBV2	TRBJ2-5	TRBD2	few	CASSRDGLVQETQYF	TGTGCCAGCAGTAGGGACGGACTAGTACAAGAGACCCAGTACTTC
TRBV5-6	TRBJ2-7	NA	few	CASSLSARAYEQYF	TGTGCCAGCAGCTTGTCGGCCAGGGCCTACGAGCAGTACTTC
TRBV2	TRBJ2-7	NA	few	CASRGMSVYEQYF	TGTGCCAGCAGAGGCATGTCAGTCTACGAGCAGTACTTC
TRBV18	TRBJ2-6	NA	few	CASSPVQGPSGANVLTF	TGTGCCAGCTCACCAGTACAGGGTCCCTCTGGGGCCAACGTCCTGACTTTC
TRBV28	TRBJ1-2	NA	NA	CASTRGRANYGYTF	TGTGCCAGCACCCGAGGCAGGGCAAACTATGGCTACACCTTC
TRBV11-3	TRBJ2-1	TRBD2	many	CASSLGGDPSYNEQFF	TGTGCCAGCAGCTTGGGAGGGGATCCCTCCTACAATGAGCAGTTCTTC
TRBV7-2	TRBJ2-3	NA	NA	CASSFAFNVITDTQYF	TGTGCCAGCAGCTTCGCTTTTAACGTCATAACAGATACGCAGTATTTT
TRBV10-2	TRBJ1-4	NA	many	CASSEAGSLGVVGEKLFF	TGCGCCAGCAGTGAGGCCGGATCCTTGGGGGTGGTTGGTGAAAAACTGTTTTTT
TRBV12-3/TRBV12-4	TRBJ2-1	TRBD2	few	CASSPGTSGGGSYNEQFF	TGTGCCAGCAGTCCCGGGACTAGCGGGGGGGGCTCCTACAATGAGCAGTTCTTC
TRBV20-1	TRBJ2-3	NA	NA	CSARPRRLSPDTQYF	TGCAGTGCTAGACCCCGGCGGCTGAGCCCAGATACGCAGTATTTT
TRBV27	TRBJ2-1	TRBD1	NA	CASRWDRAYNEQFF	TGTGCCAGCAGGTGGGACAGGGCCTACAATGAGCAGTTCTTC
TRBV9	TRBJ2-3	NA	few	CASSVPGRDTQYF	TGTGCCAGCAGCGTCCCAGGGAGAGATACGCAGTATTTT
TRBV10-3	TRBJ2-3	NA	many	CAIKARAPSTDTQYF	TGTGCCATTAAGGCGCGGGCACCTAGCACAGATACGCAGTATTTT
TRBV7-2	TRBJ2-1	TRBD2	many	CASSLLGLATNEQFF	TGTGCCAGCAGCTTATTAGGACTAGCGACCAATGAGCAGTTCTTC
TRBV2	TRBJ2-7	NA	few	CASSEVWRSGWEQYF	TGTGCCAGCAGTGAAGTCTGGAGATCCGGATGGGAGCAGTACTTC
TRBV5-1	TRBJ2-2	TRBD2	few	CASSSGGLVTGELFF	TGCGCCAGCAGCTCGGGGGGGCTGGTCACCGGGGAGCTGTTTTTT
TRBV3-1	TRBJ1-2	NA	NA	CASRQAGGRGGYTF	TGTGCCAGCAGGCAAGCTGGGGGCCGAGGCGGCTACACCTTC
TRBV9	TRBJ2-3	TRBD2	few	CASSVGSGETDTQYF	TGTGCCAGCAGCGTAGGTAGCGGGGAGACAGATACGCAGTATTTT
TRBV24-1	TRBJ2-2	NA	NA	CATSRGTNSGELFF	TGTGCCACCAGTCGTGGAACGAACTCCGGGGAGCTGTTTTTT
TRBV28	TRBJ2-7	TRBD1	NA	CASSSASGTVSYEQYF	TGTGCCAGCAGTAGCGCCTCCGGGACAGTCTCCTACGAGCAGTACTTC